The entry below describes one T cell receptor (beta chain). For TCRbeta, the library was prepared with unique molecular identifiers. Using its own MiXCR run on the PCR reads, TCRdb lists one record per CDR3 protein. Of about 200,000 distinct CDR3 sequences listed, approximately 8% are singletons. This record belongs to a study of T-cell reconstitution after alpha-beta-depleted transplantation in children. CDR3 length: 17 amino acids. The germline gives CDR1 LGHNT, CDR2 FRNRAP. Trimming left V 5 bases short and J 1 base short, with 18 bases between. V usage is TRBV12-5 and J usage is TRBJ1-3; tentative D call: TRBD1 (5 bases). Material: PBMCs, mostly from graft donor cells, obtained 360 days after TCRalphabeta/CD19-depleted stem cell transplant. The clonotype comes from a male patient between 2 and 10 years old who had a stem cell transplant for acute myeloid leukemia, so the T cells may come from the graft donor. This CDR3 reads CASGPRGGPLSGNTIYF. Here the CDR3 DNA reads TGTGCTAGTGGTCCGCGTGGGGGTCCCCTTTCTGGAAACACCATATATTTT.